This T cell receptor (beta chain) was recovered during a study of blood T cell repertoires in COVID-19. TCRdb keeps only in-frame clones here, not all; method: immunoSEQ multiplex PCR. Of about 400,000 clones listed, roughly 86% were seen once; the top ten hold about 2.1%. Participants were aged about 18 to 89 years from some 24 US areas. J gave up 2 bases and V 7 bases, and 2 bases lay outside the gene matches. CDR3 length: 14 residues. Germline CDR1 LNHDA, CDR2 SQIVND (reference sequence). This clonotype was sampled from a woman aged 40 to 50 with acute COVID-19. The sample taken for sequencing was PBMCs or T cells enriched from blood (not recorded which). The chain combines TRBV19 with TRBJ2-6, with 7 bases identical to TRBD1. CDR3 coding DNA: TGTGCCAGTACCGACAGGGCTGGGGCCAACGTCCTGACTTTC. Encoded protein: CASTDRAGANVLTF.